Listed here is a single TCR beta chain. Germline V gene lookup returns CDR1 MNHEY and CDR2 SVGEGT. This CDR3 has 16 residues. The V gene end was trimmed by 5 bases and the J gene end by 3 bases; junction bases not matched to a gene: 8. Authors' data handling: Amplification with reference gene primers provided the estimates of nucleated cell counts. Sequencing used immunoSEQ multiplex PCR; TCRdb keeps in-frame clones, though not all of them. That table supplies the V and J calls and clone size; D and trimming were determined from the DNA. Of around 150,000 clones listed, around 84% are singletons. The data originate from a study of blood T cell repertoires in COVID-19. Study-level background: Some COVID-19 samples were acute and others convalescent; all came from the United States, Italy and Spain.

The rearrangement uses TRBV6-2 or TRBV6-3 and TRBJ1-4; 8 positions agree with TRBD1. This clonotype originated in a woman between 45 and 65 years old with acute or convalescent COVID-19. Sequenced material: peripheral blood. The DNA for the CDR3 is TGTGCCAGCAGTACCCGCTCGGGACAGGCTAATGAAAAACTGTTTTTT. Residues: CASSTRSGQANEKLFF.